The rows below give T cell receptor beta chains drawn from one sample of a study of T cell repertoires in cytomegalovirus infection. Their recognized antigens are unknown. Via MiXCR, TCRdb re-called the reads, giving one row per CDR3 protein. Among about 150,000 distinct CDR3 sequences listed, roughly a third were seen once. This sample comprised CD8+ T cells from cultured PBMCs, obtained from culture after CMV antigen stimulation. The receptors were gathered from a human donor in good health (CMV status not recorded). Some clones in this sample may be carry-over from other donors' samples. Each CDR3 is given with its conserved first and last residue. Each record gives: clone size, J gene, D gene, V gene, CDR3 protein, CDR3 DNA. D genes are given only for firm matches. Some rows mark clone size as missing; the rest say once, few, many or name a class of expanded clone.

few	TRBJ1-3	TRBD1	TRBV2	CASQGGSSGNTIYF	TGTGCCAGCCAGGGGGGGAGCTCTGGAAACACCATATATTTT
-	TRBJ2-7	-	TRBV7-4	CASARGPSAYEQYF	TGTGCCAGCGCGAGAGGCCCTTCAGCCTACGAGCAGTACTTC
many	TRBJ1-1	TRBD1	TRBV6-6	CASSYRTQTGGGTEAFF	TGTGCCAGCAGTTACCGAACCCAGACAGGGGGGGGCACTGAAGCTTTCTTT
medium-sized	TRBJ2-7	-	TRBV7-8	CASSLAYSLYYEQYF	TGTGCCAGCAGCTTAGCGTATAGCTTGTACTACGAGCAGTACTTC
-	TRBJ1-1	-	TRBV29-1	CSADQVEAFF	TGCAGCGCCGATCAGGTGGAAGCTTTCTTT
-	TRBJ2-5	-	TRBV12-3/TRBV12-4	CASSLLPQETQYF	TGTGCCAGCAGTTTACTCCCACAAGAGACCCAGTACTTC
many	TRBJ1-1	TRBD1	TRBV28	CASRTDRVDTEAFF	TGTGCCAGCAGAACGGACAGGGTTGACACTGAAGCTTTCTTT
-	TRBJ2-7	-	TRBV7-2	CATHTGIVSYEQYF	TGTGCCACACATACAGGGATCGTCTCCTACGAGCAGTACTTC
once	TRBJ2-1	-	TRBV2	CATHPGPSTYNEQFF	TGTGCCACCCACCCGGGACCAAGCACCTACAATGAGCAGTTCTTC
few	TRBJ1-1	-	TRBV6-2/TRBV6-3	CASSYVGSYTEAFF	TGTGCCAGCAGTTATGTGGGCAGCTACACTGAAGCTTTCTTT
-	TRBJ2-1	-	TRBV11-2	CASSLDFGPDNEQFF	TGTGCCAGCAGCTTAGATTTTGGGCCAGACAATGAGCAGTTCTTC
-	TRBJ2-7	TRBD2	TRBV7-7	CASTYQRGPLEQYF	TGTGCCAGCACCTATCAGCGGGGCCCCCTCGAGCAGTACTTC
few	TRBJ1-3	-	TRBV11-2	CASSLSRGIGSGNTIYF	TGTGCCAGCAGCTTAAGCCGCGGGATAGGCTCTGGAAACACCATATATTTT
-	TRBJ1-1	-	TRBV12-5	CASGWQGFTEAFF	TGTGCTAGTGGTTGGCAGGGTTTCACTGAAGCTTTCTTT
-	TRBJ2-1	TRBD2	TRBV12-3/TRBV12-4	CASRVAGGLNEQFF	TGTGCCAGCAGAGTAGCGGGGGGGCTAAATGAGCAGTTCTTC
-	TRBJ1-1	-	TRBV27	CASSFGFGDTEAFF	TGTGCCAGCAGTTTTGGGTTCGGGGACACTGAAGCTTTCTTT
few	TRBJ1-1	-	TRBV7-9	CASSHTIVNTEAFF	TGTGCCAGCAGCCACACTATAGTGAACACTGAAGCTTTCTTT
few	TRBJ1-5	-	TRBV12-5	CASASFGQPQHF	TGTGCTAGTGCCTCCTTCGGGCAGCCCCAGCATTTT
-	TRBJ1-2	-	TRBV12-3/TRBV12-4	CASSFGIGSGYTF	TGTGCCAGCAGTTTTGGTATAGGGTCAGGCTACACCTTC
few	TRBJ1-1	-	TRBV9	CASSVNVLNTEAFF	TGTGCCAGCAGCGTAAACGTTCTGAACACTGAAGCTTTCTTT
-	TRBJ1-5	-	TRBV12-3/TRBV12-4	CASSFGNSNQPQHF	TGTGCCAGCAGTTTCGGCAATAGCAATCAGCCCCAGCATTTT
few	TRBJ1-1	-	TRBV27	CASSFTGWVTEAFF	TGTGCCAGCAGTTTCACAGGGTGGGTCACTGAAGCTTTCTTT
few	TRBJ2-2	-	TRBV3-1	CASSPPSWAGELFF	TGTGCCAGCAGCCCTCCTAGCTGGGCCGGGGAGCTGTTTTTT
-	TRBJ2-1	-	TRBV27	CASSPDSLRHEQFF	TGTGCCAGCAGCCCCGACAGTCTCCGTCATGAGCAGTTCTTC
few	TRBJ1-6	-	TRBV6-1	CASYVGPNSPLHF	TGTGCCAGTTACGTCGGACCAAATTCACCCCTCCACTTT
few	TRBJ1-2	-	TRBV6-2/TRBV6-3	CASRGAYANYGYTF	TGTGCCAGCAGGGGGGCCTATGCTAACTATGGCTACACCTTC
-	TRBJ2-7	-	TRBV28	CASSAISAPLEQYF	TGTGCCAGCAGCGCGATCAGTGCGCCTTTGGAGCAGTACTTC
-	TRBJ1-2	-	TRBV19	CASKQGTGYYGYTF	TGTGCCAGTAAACAAGGGACGGGATACTATGGCTACACCTTC
many	TRBJ2-3	-	TRBV7-2	CASSLTTTTDTQYF	TGTGCCAGCAGCTTGACGACCACCACAGATACGCAGTATTTT
many	TRBJ2-5	-	TRBV7-8	CASTGVGQETQYF	TGTGCCAGCACGGGAGTAGGCCAAGAGACCCAGTACTTC
-	TRBJ2-1	TRBD2	TRBV19	CASSASGANEQFF	TGTGCCAGTAGTGCGAGCGGGGCCAATGAGCAGTTCTTC
-	TRBJ1-2	-	TRBV7-8	CASSFRSPQGTNYGYTF	TGTGCCAGCAGCTTTCGCTCCCCCCAGGGGACTAACTATGGCTACACCTTC
-	TRBJ1-1	-	TRBV2	CARIRFSSGTEAFF	TGTGCCAGGATAAGATTCTCTTCTGGAACTGAAGCTTTCTTT
many	TRBJ2-2	TRBD1	TRBV4-2	CASSHATGVDGELFF	TGTGCCAGCAGCCACGCTACAGGGGTGGACGGGGAGCTGTTTTTT
-	TRBJ2-2	-	TRBV28	CASSWGLNTGELFF	TGTGCCAGCAGTTGGGGACTGAACACCGGGGAGCTGTTTTTT
-	TRBJ1-1	-	TRBV27	CASSWGPMNTEAFF	TGTGCCAGCAGTTGGGGACCCATGAACACTGAAGCTTTCTTT
-	TRBJ1-4	-	TRBV2	CASSELGEKLFF	TGTGCCAGCAGTGAACTCGGCGAAAAACTGTTTTTT
-	TRBJ2-3	TRBD1	TRBV6-1	CASSERTGGEEDTQYF	TGTGCCAGCAGTGAAAGGACAGGGGGGGAGGAAGATACGCAGTATTTT
many	TRBJ2-7	-	TRBV7-9	CASSLAMGYEQYF	TGTGCCAGCAGCTTAGCAATGGGGTACGAGCAGTACTTC
-	TRBJ2-2	-	TRBV11-2	CASSLVMVGELFF	TGTGCCAGCAGCTTAGTTATGGTCGGGGAGCTGTTTTTT
many	TRBJ2-3	-	TRBV7-2	CASRVGGDTQYF	TGTGCCAGCAGAGTCGGGGGAGATACGCAGTATTTT
-	TRBJ2-3	-	TRBV3-1	CASSQTRGSGDTQYF	TGTGCCAGCAGCCAGACCCGGGGGAGCGGGGATACGCAGTATTTT